This record concerns one T cell receptor beta chain sequence. Antigen specificity is unknown. The protocol was immunoSEQ multiplex PCR, while the TCRdb copy is restricted to in-frame clones and leaves out a portion. The sample lists 330,000 or so clones, less than 75% occurring once. V lost 8 bases and J lost 6; bases outside the gene matches: 3. Per the germline V gene, CDR1 is SGHVS and CDR2 is FNYEAQ. The CDR3 runs 13 residues. This specimen belongs to a study of shared clonotypes between healthy human individuals. Whole-study findings and limits: Clonotypes shared by all four sorted-subset donors had higher generation probabilities than non-shared clonotypes. Rarefaction curves obtained for sorted subsets showed sequencing incomplete despite large depth.

The J gene is TRBJ2-1, the V gene TRBV7-6; 11 bases map to TRBD2. The sample consisted of memory CD4+ T cells sorted from blood. Subset meaning: CD45RA-negative fraction. The sequence derives from a man aged 30 to 39 in good health. Here the CDR3 reads CASGGLAGNEQFF. The DNA of the CDR3 is TGTGCCAGCGGTGGACTAGCGGGCAATGAGCAGTTCTTC.